The following is a TCR beta chain sequence with its context. The V gene's germline CDR1 is SEHNR and CDR2 FQNEAQ (reference sequence). The CDR3 has 16 amino acids. V trimming: 4 bases; J trimming: 6 bases; junction bases outside the gene matches: 12. Authors' data handling: Cell counts per sample came from amplifying reference gene primers. Some clones are missing from TCRdb's copy, which holds only in-frame ones; the method was immunoSEQ multiplex PCR. V, J and clone size were drawn from that table, and D and trimming were deduced from the DNA. The data hold fewer than 90,000 clones, with 75% to 90% observed a single time. The data stem from a study of blood T cell repertoires in COVID-19. As for the study in general: Samples of COVID-19 (acute and convalescent) were obtained from the United States, Italy and Spain. Sources were T cells, B-cell-depleted T cells, or PBMCs; the material itself was cDNA or gDNA.

Source material: peripheral blood. V and J are TRBV7-9 and TRBJ1-3; 7 bases map to TRBD1. The sequence derives from a man aged 30-40 years with acute or convalescent COVID-19. The CDR3, as DNA: TGTGCCAGCAGCTCAGGGGGAACAGGGTTGGCAAACACCATATATTTT. Its translation is CASSSGGTGLANTIYF.